One sample yielded the 13 T cell receptor beta chains listed below, sequenced in a study of T cell responses to AZD1222 COVID-19 vaccine. The assay was immunoSEQ multiplex PCR, and TCRdb's table has in-frame clones only and misses some. The sample has more than 150,000 clones; 85% to 90% are singletons. Sequences were derived from peripheral blood, sampled on day 0 of AZD1222 vaccination. These receptors originate from an adult in good health.

The chain uses TRBV9 and TRBJ1-2, with D unresolved. The CDR3 covers 14 residues. Germline loops: CDR1 SGDLS, CDR2 YYNGEE. The V end lost 0 bases, the J end lost 4 bases, and 10 bases lay between the germline ends. CDR3 region: CASSVGRGGYGYTF. CDR3 DNA sequence: TGTGCCAGCAGCGTAGGTAGAGGCGGCTATGGCTACACCTTC.

In this sample, this clone turned up once. This CDR3 is CAISEEPTSGNTIYF. The CDR3 DNA sequence: TGTGCCATCAGTGAGGAGCCGACCTCTGGAAACACCATATATTTT. This chain links TRBV10-3 with TRBJ1-3; D call uncertain. Looked up from germline, CDR1 is ENHRY and CDR2 is SYGVKD. V lost 2 bases and J 0 bases, leaving 8 bases between the germline ends. The CDR3 totals 15 residues.

The chain uses TRBV25-1 and TRBJ1-3, with 7 bases aligning to TRBD1. V shed 5 bases, J shed 6 bases, and the junction held 1 base outside the gene matches. The CDR3 covers 12 residues. Germline CDR1 reads MGHDK; CDR2 reads SYGVNS. CDR3 bases: TGTGCCAGCAGTACAGGGGAAAACACCATATATTTT. As protein: CASSTGENTIYF. Using reference TRBV25-1 and TRBJ1-3 for the parts outside the CDR3, the full variable domain is EADIYQTPRYLVIGTGKKITLECSQTMGHDKMYWYQQDPGMELHLIHYSYGVNSTEKGDLSSESTVSRIRTEHFPLTLESARPSHTSQYLCASSTGENTIYFGEGSWLTVV.

Of note for this clone: Germline is not matched at one junction end, which may reflect a read error. This chain joins TRBV28 and TRBJ1-6; D possibly corresponds to TRBD1 (6 bases). Per the germline V gene, CDR1 is MDHEN and CDR2 is SYDVKM. The CDR3 loop spans 14 amino acids. The CDR3 sequence is CASSNPLGGHRVYF. CDR3 nucleotides: TGTGCCAGCAGTAACCCCCTCGGGGGACATAGGGTTTACTTT.

The V gene is TRBV5-8, the J gene TRBJ1-2; no reliable D call. The CDR3 covers 13 residues. Germline CDR1 is SGHTS and CDR2 is YDEGEE. V dropped 9 bases and J dropped 3 bases, with 15 bases sitting between them. The DNA for the CDR3 is TGTGCCATCCGTCCACCCCCCGACTATGGCTACACCTTC. It is translated as CAIRPPPDYGYTF.

In its sample, this clone was seen once. CDR3 residues: CATDRGALAGGNTIYF. CDR3 nucleotides: TGTGCCACCGACCGGGGAGCCTTAGCTGGAGGAAACACCATATATTTT. The V gene is TRBV5-8, the J gene TRBJ1-3; no definite D call. CDR3 length: 16 amino acids. V was cut by 9 bases and J by 4 bases, with 23 bases left in between. CDR1 and CDR2 (germline): SGHTS, YDEGEE.

This clone was counted between two and nine times. J is TRBJ1-1 and V is TRBV28, with a possible D match to TRBD1 (6 bases). The V gene lost 2 bases and the J gene lost 0 bases, with 10 bases spanning the gap. The CDR3 extends over 15 amino acids. Germline CDR1 and CDR2: MDHEN and SYDVKM. The CDR3 nucleotides read TGTGCCAGCAGTTTAGGGGGGCGAGTGAACACTGAAGCTTTCTTT. This codes for CASSLGGRVNTEAFF.

The chain employs TRBV4-2 and TRBJ2-5; D possibly corresponds to TRBD2 (6 bases). Germline values: CDR1 LGHNA, CDR2 YNFKEQ. The CDR3 has 16 residues. Trimming pared 0 bases from V and 1 base from J, leaving 12 bases between. This CDR3 reads CASSQEPPGVQETQYF. Here the CDR3 DNA reads TGTGCCAGCAGCCAAGAGCCTCCGGGGGTCCAAGAGACCCAGTACTTC.

The chain carries TRBV6-4 and TRBJ2-5; TRBD2 matches 7 bases. Germline V gives CDR1 MRHNA, CDR2 SNTAGT. V shed 2 bases and J 5 bases; nucleotides not matched to a gene: 14. The CDR3 extends over 17 amino acids. CDR3 amino acids: CASSDGGGPCRDETQYF. DNA for the CDR3: TGTGCCAGCAGTGACGGGGGAGGGCCTTGTCGGGATGAGACCCAGTACTTC.

This rearrangement joins TRBV19 to TRBJ1-2, with TRBD1 as a possible D gene (5 bases). Germline CDR1 is LNHDA and CDR2 is SQIVND (reference sequence). The length of the CDR3 is 15 residues. V was cut by 5 bases and J by 2 bases, with 15 bases left in between. Here the CDR3 reads CASSPGPYPNYGYTF. The CDR3 DNA sequence: TGTGCCAGTAGTCCAGGGCCCTACCCGAACTATGGCTACACCTTC.

CDR3: CASKSRTGTGLNYGYTF. The DNA for the CDR3 is TGTGCCAGCAAATCTAGGACAGGAACGGGCCTTAACTATGGCTACACCTTC. This chain joins TRBV2 and TRBJ1-2, with TRBD1 identical over 7 bases. This CDR3 contains 17 residues. The V gene end was trimmed by 7 bases and the J gene end by 1 base; junction bases not matched to a gene: 15. The germline V gene has CDR1 SNHLY and CDR2 FYNNEI.

V is TRBV5-1 and J is TRBJ2-3; 10 nucleotides align to TRBD2. The V gene's germline CDR1 is SGHRS and CDR2 YFSETQ. V lost 3 bases and J lost 0; bases outside the gene matches: 1. The CDR3 runs 15 residues. As DNA, the CDR3 is TGCGCCAGCAGCTCTAGCGGGAGTAGCACAGATACGCAGTATTTT. It translates to CASSSSGSSTDTQYF.

This clone has only one observation. The J gene is TRBJ2-1, the V gene TRBV2; 10 bases align to TRBD2. Germline assignment: CDR1 SNHLY and CDR2 FYNNEI. The CDR3 sequence is 14 residues long. The J segment lost 6 bases and the V segment lost 6 bases, leaving 5 bases of the junction unmatched. The CDR3 here is CASRTGTSANEQFF. CDR3 coding DNA: TGTGCCAGCAGGACGGGGACTAGCGCCAATGAGCAGTTCTTC.